The 3 T cell receptor beta chains below come from one sample, sequenced in a study of T cell responses to AZD1222 COVID-19 vaccine. The table came from immunoSEQ multiplex PCR; TCRdb's copy has only in-frame clones and leaves some out. The sample lists roughly 150,000 clones; 90% were seen once. Material: peripheral blood, obtained 28 days after the second AZD1222 dose. The receptors originated from an adult who received the AZD1222 COVID-19 vaccine.

This clone came up a few times. J is TRBJ2-2 and V is TRBV27; no definite D call. Trimming cost V 0 bases and J 2 bases, with 4 bases left between them. Germline V CDR1 and CDR2: MNHEY, SMNVEV (reference sequence). This CDR3 region has 14 residues. This chain's CDR3 is CASSLSLNTGELFF. DNA of the CDR3: TGTGCCAGCAGTTTATCCCTCAACACCGGGGAGCTGTTTTTT.

The chain couples TRBV28 to TRBJ1-6; no firm D call. The CDR3 spans 19 residues. With 7 bases removed from V and 3 bases from J, the gap between germline ends came to 25 bases. CDR1 MDHEN and CDR2 SYDVKM come from the germline V gene. CDR3: CASTLGGSRFGGYNSPLHF. The CDR3 DNA sequence: TGTGCCAGCACCCTCGGCGGCTCCCGATTTGGCGGCTATAATTCACCCCTCCACTTT.

The chain recombines TRBV6-5 with TRBJ1-3; no clear D. The germline V gene has CDR1 MNHEY and CDR2 SVGAGI. The V gene lost 2 bases and the J gene lost 4 bases, with 6 bases spanning the gap. This CDR3 spans 13 amino acids. The CDR3 region is CASSYVVGNTIYF. In nucleotides, the CDR3 is TGTGCCAGCAGTTACGTGGTGGGAAACACCATATATTTT.